Listed below are T cell receptor beta chains from one sample, sequenced in a study of blood T cell repertoires in COVID-19. The assay was immunoSEQ multiplex PCR, and TCRdb's table has in-frame clones only and misses some. This sample has a few hundred thousand clones, with roughly 90% found just once. What was sequenced was PBMCs or T cells enriched from blood (not recorded which). The receptors shown here come from a woman aged 40 to 50 who had recovered from COVID-19. Each CDR3 is given with its conserved first and last residue. Each record gives: V gene, J gene, D gene, clone size, CDR3 protein, CDR3 DNA. D genes are given only for firm matches. Only part of the rows carry a size: once, few, many, or a class if the clone is expanded.

TRBV7-8,TRBJ2-1,-,once,CASSLVGSAYNEQFF,TGTGCCAGCAGCTTAGTCGGGTCGGCCTACAATGAGCAGTTCTTC
TRBV12-3/TRBV12-4,TRBJ1-5,-,-,CASSFGHNQPQHF,TGTGCCAGCAGTTTTGGGCACAATCAGCCCCAGCATTTT
TRBV7-9,TRBJ1-2,-,-,CASSIGESGYTF,TGTGCCAGCAGCATAGGGGAGAGCGGCTACACCTTC
TRBV24-1,TRBJ2-1,TRBD1,-,CATSDPSRGTGGNNEQFF,TGTGCCACCAGTGACCCATCACGGGGGACAGGGGGCAACAATGAGCAGTTCTTC
TRBV3-1/TRBV3-2,TRBJ1-6,-,-,CASSHRLLNSPLHF,TGTGCCAGCAGCCATCGACTGCTGAATTCACCCCTCCACTTT
TRBV4-3,TRBJ1-2,-,once,CASSQDGGNSYGYTF,TGCGCCAGCAGCCAAGATGGGGGCAACAGCTATGGCTACACCTTC
TRBV13,TRBJ1-1,-,-,CASSLGRNLEAFF,TGTGCCAGCAGCTTAGGCCGAAACTTGGAAGCTTTCTTT
TRBV15,TRBJ1-4,-,-,CATSRETGGEKLFF,TGTGCCACCAGCAGAGAAACAGGCGGTGAAAAACTGTTTTTT
TRBV1,TRBJ1-4,-,-,CTSSQGRRGRDEKLFF,TGCACCAGCAGCCAAGGGAGGAGGGGGCGTGATGAAAAACTGTTTTTT
TRBV4-1,TRBJ1-2,-,-,CASSQPDYGYTF,TGCGCCAGCAGCCAACCCGACTATGGCTACACCTTC
TRBV6-5,TRBJ1-5,-,-,CASSHDRYSQPQHF,TGTGCCAGCAGTCACGACAGGTATAGTCAGCCCCAGCATTTT
TRBV4-1,TRBJ2-5,TRBD2,-,CASSQGLAVKETQYF,TGCGCCAGCAGCCAGGGACTAGCGGTAAAAGAGACCCAGTACTTC
TRBV2,TRBJ2-4,-,-,CASCGRQGGDIQYF,TGTGCCAGCTGCGGTAGACAGGGAGGAGACATTCAGTACTTC
TRBV7-8,TRBJ1-1,-,-,CASSLAGAGVNTEAFF,TGTGCCAGCAGCTTAGCTGGGGCGGGGGTAAACACTGAAGCTTTCTTT
TRBV29-1,TRBJ2-1,TRBD1,-,CSVHRDSNEQFF,TGCAGCGTTCACCGGGACAGCAATGAGCAGTTCTTC
TRBV7-6,TRBJ2-5,TRBD2,-,CASSSGLAGVSETQYF,TGTGCCAGCAGCTCCGGACTAGCGGGAGTTTCGGAGACCCAGTACTTC
TRBV30,TRBJ1-1,-,once,CAWRGLEGGTEAFF,TGTGCCTGGAGGGGGTTAGAGGGAGGAACTGAAGCTTTCTTT
TRBV6-6,TRBJ1-6,TRBD1,-,CASIRAGTGGNSPLHF,TGTGCCAGCATCCGGGCCGGGACAGGGGGTAATTCACCCCTCCACTTT
TRBV25-1,TRBJ2-3,TRBD2,-,CASGAGGFTDTQYF,TGTGCCAGCGGAGCGGGAGGGTTCACAGATACGCAGTATTTT
TRBV30,TRBJ2-5,-,-,CAWKKVLAASTQYF,TGTGCCTGGAAAAAAGTGTTAGCGGCCTCGACCCAGTACTTC
TRBV7-9,TRBJ2-5,-,-,CASSLGQRQETQYF,TGTGCCAGCTCGTTGGGACAACGACAAGAGACCCAGTACTTC
TRBV5-6,TRBJ2-5,TRBD1,-,CASSRGTGKGQETQYF,TGTGCCAGCAGCCGCGGGACAGGGAAGGGCCAAGAGACCCAGTACTTC
TRBV20-1,TRBJ1-6,-,once,CSASSAGSYNSPLHF,TGCAGTGCTAGTTCGGCAGGCTCCTATAATTCACCCCTCCACTTT
TRBV7-2,TRBJ2-7,-,-,CASSLAALRYEQYF,TGTGCCAGCAGCTTAGCCGCCCTAAGATACGAGCAGTACTTC
TRBV7-2,TRBJ1-2,-,-,CASSLVRAGGYTF,TGTGCCAGCAGCTTAGTCAGGGCTGGAGGCTACACCTTC
TRBV25-1,TRBJ2-5,-,-,CASSGRFGGTGNQYF,TGTGCCAGCAGTGGTAGATTCGGCGGGACTGGGAACCAGTACTTC
TRBV5-1,TRBJ1-2,TRBD1,-,CASSLETGEDGYTF,TGCGCCAGCAGCTTGGAGACAGGGGAGGATGGCTACACCTTC